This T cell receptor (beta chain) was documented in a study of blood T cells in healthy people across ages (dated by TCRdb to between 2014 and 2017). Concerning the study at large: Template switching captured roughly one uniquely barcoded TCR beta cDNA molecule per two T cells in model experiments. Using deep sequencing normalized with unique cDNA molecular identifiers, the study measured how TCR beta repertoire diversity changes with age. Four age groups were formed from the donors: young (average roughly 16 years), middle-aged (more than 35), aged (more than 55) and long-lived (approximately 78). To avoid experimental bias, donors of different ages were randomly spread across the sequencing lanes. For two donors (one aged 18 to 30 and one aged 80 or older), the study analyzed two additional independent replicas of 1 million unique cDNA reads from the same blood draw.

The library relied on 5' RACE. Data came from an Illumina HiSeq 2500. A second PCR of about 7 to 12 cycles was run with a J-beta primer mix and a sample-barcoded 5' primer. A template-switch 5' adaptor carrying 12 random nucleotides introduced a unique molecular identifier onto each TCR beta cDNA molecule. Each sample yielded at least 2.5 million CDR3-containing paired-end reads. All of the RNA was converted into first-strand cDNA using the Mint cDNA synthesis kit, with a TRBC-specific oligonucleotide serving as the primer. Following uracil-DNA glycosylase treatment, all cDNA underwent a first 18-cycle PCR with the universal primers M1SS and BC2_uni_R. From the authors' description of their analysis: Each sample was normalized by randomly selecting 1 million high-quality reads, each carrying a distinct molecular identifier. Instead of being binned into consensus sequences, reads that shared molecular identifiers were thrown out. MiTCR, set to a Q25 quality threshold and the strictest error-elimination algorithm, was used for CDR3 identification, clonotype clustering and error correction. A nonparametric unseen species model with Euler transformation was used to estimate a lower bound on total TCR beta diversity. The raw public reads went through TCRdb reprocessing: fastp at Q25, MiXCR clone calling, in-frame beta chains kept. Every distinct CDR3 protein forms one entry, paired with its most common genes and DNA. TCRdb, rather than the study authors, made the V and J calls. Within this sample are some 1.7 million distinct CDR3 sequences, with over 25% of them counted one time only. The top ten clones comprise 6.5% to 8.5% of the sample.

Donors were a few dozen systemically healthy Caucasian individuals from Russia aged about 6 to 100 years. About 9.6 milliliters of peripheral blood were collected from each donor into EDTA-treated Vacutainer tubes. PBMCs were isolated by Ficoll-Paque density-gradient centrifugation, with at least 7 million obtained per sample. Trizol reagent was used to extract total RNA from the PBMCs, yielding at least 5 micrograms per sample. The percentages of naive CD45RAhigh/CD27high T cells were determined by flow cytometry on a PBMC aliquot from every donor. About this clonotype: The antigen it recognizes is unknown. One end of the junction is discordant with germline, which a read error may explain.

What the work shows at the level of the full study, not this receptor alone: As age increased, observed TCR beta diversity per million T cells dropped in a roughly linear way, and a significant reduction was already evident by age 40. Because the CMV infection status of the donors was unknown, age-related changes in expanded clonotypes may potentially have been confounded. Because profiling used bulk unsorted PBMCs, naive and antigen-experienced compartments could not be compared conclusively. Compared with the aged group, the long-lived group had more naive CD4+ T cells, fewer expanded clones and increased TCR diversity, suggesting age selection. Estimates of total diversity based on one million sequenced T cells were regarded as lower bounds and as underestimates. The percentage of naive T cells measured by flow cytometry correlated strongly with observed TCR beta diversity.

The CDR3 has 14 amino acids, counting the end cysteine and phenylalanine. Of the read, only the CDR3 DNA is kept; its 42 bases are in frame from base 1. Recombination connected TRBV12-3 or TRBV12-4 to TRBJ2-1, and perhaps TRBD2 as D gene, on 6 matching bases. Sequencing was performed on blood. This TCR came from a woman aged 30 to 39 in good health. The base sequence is TGTGCCAACAGTTTTTGGGAGGCCCAGGGTGAGCAGTTCTTC. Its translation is CANSFWEAQGEQFF.